Below are 8 T cell receptor beta chains sequenced from a single sample in a study of beta chain features in type 1 diabetes. TCRB transcripts that were expressed got sequenced, as all of the isolated RNA had been reverse transcribed. The table came from immunoSEQ multiplex PCR; TCRdb's copy has only in-frame clones and leaves some out. The sample shows just over 450,000 clones, around 28% of them seen only once. The sample taken for sequencing was naive CD4+ T cells from blood. These receptors all stem from a man younger than 30 in good health.

On this clone: One junction end does not reproduce the germline sequence, and a read error may be involved. The chain couples TRBV2 to TRBJ2-7, with D uncertain. From germline, CDR1 is SNHLY and CDR2 FYNNEI. CDR3 length equals 11 residues. This chain's CDR3 is CASTQRGSRNF. For the CDR3, the DNA is TGTGCCAGCACCCAGCGTGGTAGTCGTAACTTC.

CDR3 DNA: TGTGCCTGGAGTGGTCCCGGGGCTGGGGTCGGCTACACCTTC. Protein sequence: CAWSGPGAGVGYTF. The chain carries TRBV30 and TRBJ1-2, with D possibly being TRBD1 (5 bases). Germline assignment: CDR1 GTSNPN and CDR2 SVGIG (reference sequence). Trimming took 1 base from V and 8 from J, leaving 17 bases between them. The CDR3 is 14 residues long. The full variable domain, completed using reference TRBV30 and TRBJ1-2, is SQTIHQWPATLVQPVGSPLSLECTVEGTSNPNLYWYRQAAGRGLQLLFYSVGIGQISSEVPQNLSASRPQDRQFILSSKKLLLSDSGFYLCAWSGPGAGVGYTFGSGTRLTVV.

This clone was seen a handful of times. V usage is TRBV10-3 and J usage is TRBJ2-1, with D perhaps TRBD1 or TRBD2 (5 bases each). This CDR3 contains 17 residues. Germline CDR1 is ENHRY and CDR2 is SYGVKD. With 6 bases removed from V and 8 bases from J, the gap between germline ends came to 26 bases. In DNA form, the CDR3 reads TGTGCCATCAGGGGCAGAATAGCGCTTACGGGGCTCGATGAGCAGTTCTTC. Protein: CAIRGRIALTGLDEQFF.

V and J are TRBV30 and TRBJ2-7; no clear D. The CDR3 sequence is 14 residues long. Between the trimmed V and J ends, which lost 0 bases and 4 bases, there was a span of 13 bases. Germline values: CDR1 GTSNPN, CDR2 SVGIG (reference sequence). CDR3 nucleotides: TGTGCCTGGAGTGTACCGAGCGCCCCTTACGAGCAGTACTTC. This codes for CAWSVPSAPYEQYF.

The chain couples TRBV2 to TRBJ2-3; 11 bases are a match to TRBD2. CDR3 length: 14 residues. Losses at the gene ends were 7 bases for V and 6 bases for J; bases not matched to a gene: 6. Looked up from germline, CDR1 is SNHLY and CDR2 is FYNNEI. The chain's CDR3 is CASTILAGEDTQYF. The CDR3 DNA reads TGTGCCAGCACGATACTAGCGGGAGAGGATACGCAGTATTTT.

The V call is TRBV25-1, the J call TRBJ2-5; possible D gene TRBD2, 6 bases. This CDR3 has 15 residues. Deletions cut 3 bases from V and 3 bases from J, with 14 bases between. Per germline, CDR1 MGHDK and CDR2 SYGVNS. The CDR3 DNA reads TGTGCCAGCAGTGAGAAGACTAGTAGGGAAGAGACCCAGTACTTC. Translating gives CASSEKTSREETQYF.

V usage is TRBV28 and J usage is TRBJ2-7; perhaps TRBD1 as D (6 bases). Trimming pared 3 bases from V and 0 bases from J, leaving 12 bases between. The germline V gene encodes CDR1 MDHEN and CDR2 SYDVKM. CDR3 length: 15 residues. The CDR3 here is CASSFRDTYSYEQYF. The CDR3 DNA is TGTGCCAGCAGTTTCCGGGACACCTACTCCTACGAGCAGTACTTC.

This chain links TRBV29-1 with TRBJ1-1, with 10 positions matching TRBD1. After removal of 3 bases from V and 7 bases from J, the junction contained 5 bases not matched to a gene. The CDR3 is 13 residues long. Per the germline V gene, CDR1 is SQVTM and CDR2 is ANQGSEA. The CDR3 protein is CSVERQGAGEAFF. The CDR3 nucleotides are TGCAGCGTTGAGAGACAGGGGGCGGGTGAAGCTTTCTTT.